This T cell receptor beta chain emerged from a study of blood T cell repertoires in COVID-19. In the study overall: Samples came from the United States, Italy and Spain, spanning acute and convalescent COVID-19.

Germline V gene data show CDR1 as SGDLS and CDR2 as YYNGEE. CDR3 size: 17 residues. Trimming took 0 bases from V and 4 from J; bases not matched to a gene: 8. Per the study methods: Reference gene primer amplification gave nucleated cell count estimates. Generated by immunoSEQ multiplex PCR, the TCRdb table keeps only in-frame clones and is missing some. That table is the source of V, J and clone size, and D and trimming were worked out from the DNA. The profile shows some 340,000 clones, roughly 90% of them singletons. V and J are TRBV9 and TRBJ1-3; 9 nucleotides align to TRBD1. Sequenced material: PBMCs or T cells enriched from blood (not recorded which). This clonotype was sampled from a woman in her twenties or thirties who had been exposed to COVID-19. The CDR3 reads CASSVGVQGATGNTIYF. CDR3 DNA sequence: TGTGCCAGCAGCGTAGGCGTACAGGGGGCGACCGGAAACACCATATATTTT.